This entry features one T cell receptor (beta chain) sequence. This clone was picked up one time. Its antigen remains unidentified. No quality values exist for individual bases; no much larger clone is one base distant. This entry is derived from a study of OX40 agonist ivuxolimab in advanced cancers. Regarding the complete study: Ivuxolimab was a fully human IgG2 agonistic monoclonal antibody targeting the costimulatory receptor OX40 (CD134). Three dose-escalation patients achieved partial responses, one with hepatocellular carcinoma and two with cutaneous melanoma. Patients were allowed to have had prior anti-PD-1, anti-PD-L1 or anti-CTLA-4 therapy, and around 40% of the dose-escalation patients had previously received checkpoint inhibitors. In the dose-escalation cohort, more than 75% of patients were male, and the mean age was approximately 60 years, with a range of roughly 23 to 85. Intravenous ivuxolimab was administered to patients every 2 weeks at six dose levels: 0.01, 0.1, 0.3, 1.5, 3 and 10 mg/kg. Of the 50 to 55 dose-escalation patients, hepatocellular carcinoma was present in approximately 20, melanoma in roughly 15, renal cell carcinoma in 9 and head and neck cancer in 9. The monotherapy dose-escalation portion (N = 52 patients) of the phase I ivuxolimab trial is reported in the paper. Peripheral TCRbeta sequencing aimed to test whether ivuxolimab altered TCR sequence diversity and caused clonal T-cell expansion. Broad study findings and their caveats: Low levels of normalized T-cell clonal expansion were also shown by some nonresponding patients. In the 0.1-3.0 mg/kg groups, partial responders were among the patients with the lowest normalized peripheral clonal expansion, particularly in CD8+ T cells. The antigen specificity of the peripheral T cells that underwent clonal expansion was not determined. Clonal expansion of both CD4+ and CD8+ blood T cells was observed from baseline to week 6 at doses 0.1 to 3.0 mg/kg. After ivuxolimab, expanded clones were on average more numerous among CD8+ T cells than among CD4+ T cells.

The trial excluded patients who had a history of autoimmune disease or were on systemic immunosuppression. In every dose cohort, peripheral blood was drawn for TCR sequencing at baseline, cycle 4 day 1, and cycle 7 day 1. The samples were drawn from a first-in-human, open-label, multicenter phase I dose-escalation trial of ivuxolimab. Adults with locally advanced or metastatic melanoma, renal cell, hepatocellular, or head and neck squamous cell carcinoma were enrolled in the trial. CD4+ and CD8+ T cells were sorted separately from peripheral blood before TCR sequencing. Measured from the cysteine to the phenylalanine, the CDR3 is 15 residues long. Left in the record is the CDR3 DNA by itself, 45 bases read in frame from the first base. CDR1 and CDR2 were assigned from the germline V gene as KGHSH and LQKENI. The germline V end is reduced by 3 bases and the J end by 6 bases; junction bases left unmatched: 7.

For sequencing of the TCRbeta CDR3 region, genomic DNA was extracted from the sorted cells. TCRbeta CDR3 regions were sequenced using the immunoSEQ Assay. This immuneACCESS table, as held by TCRdb, lists in-frame sequences with V and J called but not all clones. Of the missing ones, under half trace to an unresolved V gene in checked studies; the others have no known cause. Here the sample has about 31,000 clones; 75% to 90% occur a single time. The ten largest account for about 32% of the sample. The sample in question was CD4+ or CD8+ T cells sorted from blood, obtained in a trial of the OX40 agonist ivuxolimab. The TCR originated in an adult with an advanced solid tumor such as melanoma, head and neck, liver or kidney cancer. This receptor chain uses TRBV18 and TRBJ2-1; the central 8 bases match TRBD1. The DNA reads TGTGCCAGCTCACCGTGGGACAGGCTAATCAATGAGCAGTTCTTC. This codes for CASSPWDRLINEQFF.